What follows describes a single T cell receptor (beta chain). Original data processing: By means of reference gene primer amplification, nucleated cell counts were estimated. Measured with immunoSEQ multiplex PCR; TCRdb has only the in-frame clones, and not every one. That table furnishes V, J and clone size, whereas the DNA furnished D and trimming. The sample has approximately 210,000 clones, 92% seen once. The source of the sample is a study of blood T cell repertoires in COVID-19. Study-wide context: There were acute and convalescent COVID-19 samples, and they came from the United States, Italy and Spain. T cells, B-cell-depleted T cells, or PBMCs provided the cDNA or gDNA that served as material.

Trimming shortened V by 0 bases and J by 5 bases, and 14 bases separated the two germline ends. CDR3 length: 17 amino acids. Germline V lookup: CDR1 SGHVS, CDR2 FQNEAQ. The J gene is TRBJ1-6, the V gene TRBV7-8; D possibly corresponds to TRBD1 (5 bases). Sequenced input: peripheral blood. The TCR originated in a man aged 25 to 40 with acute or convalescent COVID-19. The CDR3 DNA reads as TGTGCCAGCAGCTTAGCGATAGGCAGGGTGAATAATTCACCCCTCCACTTT. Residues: CASSLAIGRVNNSPLHF.